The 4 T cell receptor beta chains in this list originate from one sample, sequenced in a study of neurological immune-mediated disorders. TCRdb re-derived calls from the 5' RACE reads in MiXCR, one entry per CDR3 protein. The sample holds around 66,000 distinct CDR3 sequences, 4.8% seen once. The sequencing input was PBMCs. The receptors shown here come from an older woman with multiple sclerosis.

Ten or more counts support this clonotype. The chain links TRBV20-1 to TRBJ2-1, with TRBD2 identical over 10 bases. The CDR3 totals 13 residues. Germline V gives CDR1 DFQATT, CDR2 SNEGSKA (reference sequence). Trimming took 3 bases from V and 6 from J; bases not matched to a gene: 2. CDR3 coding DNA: TGCAGTGCTAGGGCTAGCGGGGGCAATGAGCAGTTCTTC. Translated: CSARASGGNEQFF.

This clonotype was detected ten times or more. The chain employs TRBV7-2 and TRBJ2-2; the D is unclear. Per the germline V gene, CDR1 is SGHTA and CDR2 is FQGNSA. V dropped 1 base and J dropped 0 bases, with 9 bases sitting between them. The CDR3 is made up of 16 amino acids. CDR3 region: CASSLGSQTNTGELFF. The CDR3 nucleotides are TGTGCCAGCAGCTTAGGCTCTCAAACGAACACCGGGGAGCTGTTTTTT.

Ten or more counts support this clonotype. CDR3 sequence: CASKTQYF. The CDR3 bases are TGTGCCAGCAAGACGCAGTATTTT. The rearrangement joins TRBV12-3 or TRBV12-4 to TRBJ2-3, with unresolved D. The CDR3 extends over 8 amino acids. V was clipped by 7 bases and J by 9 bases, with 2 bases between them.

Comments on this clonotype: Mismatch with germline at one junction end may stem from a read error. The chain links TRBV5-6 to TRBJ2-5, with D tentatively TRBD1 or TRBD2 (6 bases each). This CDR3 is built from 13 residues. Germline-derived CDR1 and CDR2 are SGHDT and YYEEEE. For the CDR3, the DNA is TGTGTCAGCAGCTTGTGGGGGGCACAGACCCAGTACTTC. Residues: CVSSLWGAQTQYF.